The source of this T cell receptor beta chain is a study of cytomegalovirus exposure and HLA in healthy donors. Germline V gene lookup returns CDR1 MNHEY and CDR2 SVGAGI. Trimming stripped 7 bases from V and 2 bases from J, with 17 bases between. The CDR3 has 15 residues. TCRdb's table, derived via immunoSEQ multiplex PCR, lists solely in-frame clones and lacks some. The data show about 88,000 clones, 84% seen once. Concerning this clone: Its antigen remains unidentified. This sample includes further DNA sequences coding for the same CDR3.

Study outcomes and limitations: The finding came from a later analysis; first-cohort TCR clusters tended to co-occur in the roughly 120 validation repertoires. The authors listed around 150 TCR beta chains as cytomegalovirus-associated. Specific recognition of CMV antigens was confirmed in vitro for a few chains (all CMV-associated). It was reportedly the case that the classifier diagnosed cytomegalovirus status with high specificity and sensitivity.

Source material: PBMCs. The chain recombines TRBV6-5 with TRBJ1-1; perhaps TRBD1 as D (5 bases). The receptor was derived from a woman between 18 and 29 years old in good health and CMV-seropositive. The CDR3 loop reads CASTDSQGGNTEAFF. For the CDR3, the DNA is TGTGCCAGCACTGACAGCCAGGGTGGCAACACTGAAGCTTTCTTT.